The rows below give T cell receptor beta chains drawn from one sample of a study of control samples from healthy donors and cancer patients. Using immunoSEQ multiplex PCR, the repertoire was profiled, and TCRdb retains in-frame clones only, with some absent. The repertoire holds around 83,000 clones, with approximately 94% as singletons. The specimen sequenced was PBMCs. These receptors were collected from a middle-aged woman with lung cancer. Both conserved end residues are part of each CDR3. D genes are given only for firm matches. Some rows have no size entry. The others give once, few or many, or a class for an expanded clone.

TRBJ2-2,.,TRBV19,.,CASSIISTGELFF,TGTGCCAGTAGTATCATCAGCACCGGGGAGCTGTTTTTT
TRBJ2-7,.,TRBV18,.,CASSPQATSYFVQQYF,TGTGCCAGCTCCCCCCAGGCGACCAGTTATTTTGTACAGCAGTACTTC
TRBJ1-1,.,TRBV30,.,CAWHRVVTEAFF,TGTGCCTGGCACCGGGTAGTCACTGAAGCTTTCTTT
TRBJ1-6,.,TRBV12-5,.,CASAYRLDSWDSPLHF,TGTGCTAGTGCCTATAGACTCGACTCCTGGGATTCACCCCTCCACTTT
TRBJ2-7,.,TRBV5-1,.,CASSMSPVGAQFWVTYEQYF,TGCGCCAGCAGCATGAGCCCCGTTGGGGCCCAATTTTGGGTGACCTACGAGCAGTACTTC
TRBJ2-1,TRBD1,TRBV6-5,.,CASSTDRGLNNEQFF,TGTGCCAGCAGCACAGACAGGGGGCTTAACAATGAGCAGTTCTTC
TRBJ2-4,TRBD2,TRBV19,.,CASSRDGTSGIAKNIQYF,TGTGCCAGTAGTAGGGACGGGACTAGCGGGATAGCCAAAAACATTCAGTACTTC
TRBJ2-5,TRBD2,TRBV9,once,CASSPRLRRGEETQYF,TGTGCCAGCAGCCCCCGCCTCAGGCGGGGGGAAGAGACCCAGTACTTC
TRBJ2-7,TRBD1,TRBV27,.,CASSSGQGAKLVPYEQYF,TGTGCCAGCAGTTCCGGACAGGGGGCGAAATTGGTCCCCTACGAGCAGTACTTC
TRBJ2-3,TRBD2,TRBV4-1,few,CASSHRLAGGTDTQYF,TGCGCCAGCAGCCACCGACTAGCGGGGGGTACAGATACGCAGTATTTT
TRBJ1-5,TRBD1,TRBV2,few,CASRGTGGHWPQHF,TGTGCCAGCAGGGGGACAGGGGGGCATTGGCCCCAGCATTTT
TRBJ2-3,.,TRBV11-3,.,CASREPPTDTQYF,TGTGCCAGCCGAGAGCCCCCCACAGATACGCAGTATTTT
TRBJ2-3,TRBD2,TRBV4-2,.,CASSGLAGALTDTQYF,TGTGCCAGCAGCGGACTAGCGGGGGCCCTCACAGATACGCAGTATTTT
TRBJ2-5,TRBD1,TRBV7-9,.,CASRTGSWYQETQYF,TGTGCCAGCAGGACAGGGAGTTGGTACCAAGAGACCCAGTACTTC
TRBJ1-6,.,TRBV12-3/TRBV12-4,.,CASSLGNSPLHF,TGTGCCAGCAGTTTAGGTAATTCACCCCTCCACTTT
TRBJ2-7,.,TRBV6-5,.,CASSYSTGKVDEQYF,TGTGCCAGCAGTTACTCTACAGGGAAGGTGGACGAGCAGTACTTC
TRBJ1-5,TRBD1,TRBV6-1,.,CASSDRGGGQPQHF,TGTGCCAGCAGTGACAGGGGGGGAGGCCAGCCCCAGCATTTT
TRBJ2-7,.,TRBV19,.,CASSPGITYEQYF,TGTGCCAGTAGTCCCGGGATAACCTACGAGCAGTACTTC
TRBJ1-4,.,TRBV19,.,CASSVGFWGRTNEKLFF,TGTGCCAGTAGTGTCGGGTTTTGGGGAAGGACTAATGAAAAACTGTTTTTT
TRBJ1-1,.,TRBV5-1,few,CASSVDTLGTEAFF,TGCGCCAGCAGCGTAGACACCCTGGGCACTGAAGCTTTCTTT
TRBJ1-6,.,TRBV25-1,.,CASTQTSYNSPLHF,TGTGCCAGCACACAGACCTCCTATAATTCACCCCTCCACTTT
TRBJ1-5,.,TRBV19,.,CASSILGARQPQHF,TGTGCCAGTAGTATACTGGGGGCCAGGCAGCCCCAGCATTTT
TRBJ2-5,TRBD2,TRBV3-1/TRBV3-2,.,CASSPLGGGGAGETQYF,TGTGCCAGCAGCCCCCTGGGGGGCGGGGGGGCAGGAGAGACCCAGTACTTC
TRBJ1-6,TRBD1,TRBV2,.,CASSGDREVSYNSPLHF,TGTGCCAGCAGTGGGGACAGGGAGGTCTCCTATAATTCACCCCTCCACTTT